These 4 T cell receptor beta chains share one sample of origin, sequenced in a study of T cells in Graves' hyperthyroidism and ophthalmopathy (dated by TCRdb to about 2019). Library preparation employed multiplex PCR. For sequencing, an Illumina HiSeq 2000 was employed. The TCR beta CDR3 regions were amplified from the RNA transcripts. The TCR CDR3 was subjected to a first round of RT-PCR using the HTBI primer set and the Qiagen OneStep RT-PCR kit. TCRdb's own reprocessing of the public reads used fastp at Q25 and MiXCR and kept productive beta chains. Here each entry gathers all rows of one CDR3 protein and keeps the most common genes and DNA. The sample contains 730,000 or so distinct CDR3 sequences, 18% of them found a single time. The ten largest make up approximately 16% of the sample. The sequenced material came from blood. Every receptor here comes from a woman in her 50s with Graves' hyperthyroidism that later progressed to Graves' ophthalmopathy.

In its sample, this clonotype was seen many times. The rearrangement links TRBV3-1 to TRBJ1-1; D is possibly TRBD1 (6 bases). V was trimmed by 1 base and J by 0 bases, leaving 15 bases between them. This CDR3 region has 17 residues. CDR1 and CDR2 from the germline V gene are LGHDT and YNNKEL (reference sequence). The CDR3 loop reads CASSQASGGGVNTEAFF. The CDR3 region has the DNA TGTGCCAGCAGCCAAGCCAGCGGGGGGGGCGTGAACACTGAAGCTTTCTTT.

Concerning this clonotype: Since a much larger clone is just one base distant, this may be a read error. The chain has TRBV6-5 and TRBJ1-1, with D possibly being TRBD1 (5 bases). CDR1 and CDR2 from the germline V gene are MNHEY and SVGAGI. The CDR3 sequence is 14 residues long. The CDR3 bases are TGTGCCAGCAGTTACTCCTCAGGGAACGCTGAAGCTTTCTTT. Translated, it gives CASSYSSGNAEAFF.

V and J are TRBV29-1 and TRBJ2-5; D is ambiguous. Trimming pared 3 bases from V and 3 bases from J, leaving 14 bases between. The CDR3 has 14 residues. Per germline, CDR1 SQVTM and CDR2 ANQGSEA. The CDR3 bases are TGCAGCGTTGAGTGGAACTGGGTGGAAGAGACCCAGTACTTC. It encodes CSVEWNWVEETQYF.

This clonotype was found many times. The V gene is TRBV11-3, the J gene TRBJ2-1; either TRBD1 or TRBD2 may supply D (5 bases each). CDR1 and CDR2 (germline): SGHNT, YENEEA. The V end lost 5 bases, the J end lost 7 bases, and 18 bases lay between the germline ends. This CDR3 contains 15 residues. CDR3 DNA: TGTGCCAGCAGCAAGGGGACGGCCTCCCGGAATGAGCAGTTCTTC. Translation gives CASSKGTASRNEQFF.